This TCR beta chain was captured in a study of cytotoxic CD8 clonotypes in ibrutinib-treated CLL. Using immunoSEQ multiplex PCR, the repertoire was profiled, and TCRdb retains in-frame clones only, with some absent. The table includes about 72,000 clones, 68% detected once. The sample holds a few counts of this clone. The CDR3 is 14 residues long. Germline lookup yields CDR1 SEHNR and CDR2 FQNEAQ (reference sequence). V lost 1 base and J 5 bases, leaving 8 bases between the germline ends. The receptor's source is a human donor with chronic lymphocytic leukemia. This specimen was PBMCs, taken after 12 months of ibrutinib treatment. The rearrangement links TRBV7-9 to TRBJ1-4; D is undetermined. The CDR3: CASSLVDSNEKLFF. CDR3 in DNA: TGTGCCAGCAGCTTAGTCGATTCAAATGAAAAACTGTTTTTT.